The subject of this entry is one T cell receptor (beta chain). Its antigen target is currently unknown. Nothing much larger sits one base from this clone, and base qualities are not available. These data come from a study of T cell responses to AZD1222 COVID-19 vaccine (TCRdb year 2021). Turning to the overall study: AZD1222 recipients given second doses at about 4 weeks or at about 12 weeks were pooled, since spike-specific TCR depth and breadth were not found to differ between the two schedules. TCR sequencing covered fewer than 250 trial participants: about 210 given two doses of AZD1222 and some 25 given two doses of MenACWY control vaccine. Enrollment into the trials was organized by age into subgroups of 18-55, 56-69 and 70-plus years, and those subgroups contained roughly 160, 29 and 62 TCR-sequenced participants, respectively. What the work shows at the level of the full study, not this receptor alone: A significant rise in spike-specific TCR breadth and depth was observed after two AZD1222 doses relative to day 0 and relative to MenACWY recipients. Because no day 14 peak-response samples were available, repertoires were characterized only after the peak T cell response. Reportedly, close to half of the unique spike-specific TCRs recognized epitopes lying outside the regions that are mutated in the B.1.351 and B.1.1.7 variants. In the small 56-69-year group, the increase in depth fell short of significance, most likely because of low power. The whole spike protein was spanned by vaccine-associated CD4 TCRs, and dominant responses were seen in regions 160-218 and 743-854. Participants were mostly white British, with more females than males. The authors suggested clonal diversity may have been underestimated. Only a handful of AZD1222 recipients were SARS-CoV-2 seropositive at baseline, limiting conclusions about previously exposed vaccinees.

The CDR3, cysteine through phenylalanine, is 13 amino acids long. Only the CDR3 DNA stays, 39 bases, in frame from base 1. From the germline V gene, CDR1 is MNHEY and CDR2 is SVGAGI. Between the V and J ends, shortened by 5 bases and 2 bases respectively, the junction contains 8 bases. The time point label, as the study defines it: baseline before first vaccination. Vaccinee samples came from UK trials COV001 and COV002, including a single-blind randomized controlled phase 2/3 trial of AZD1222 (ChAdOx1 nCoV-19) in healthy adults. For TCRbeta chain sequencing, PBMC samples were collected from trial participants at day 0 and at day 28 after the second dose. The CDR3 regions of human TCRbeta chains were subjected to immunosequencing. The authors processed their data as follows. Repertoire TCRs were checked for matches against a reference library of SARS-CoV-2-specific TCRs that had been generated using the MIRA antigen-specificity platform. Breadth was defined as the fraction of unique TCRs that were SARS-CoV-2-associated. Depth was defined as the fraction of total T cells that were SARS-CoV-2-associated. Using the MIRA data, each spike-specific TCR was mapped to the spike region that the TCR reacts to and placed in a CD4 or CD8 class. Log10-transformed breadth and depth values were compared by one-way ANOVA with Sidak's multiple comparisons tests. TCRdb stores this immuneACCESS table with in-frame sequences only. Part of the clones is absent; in the studies checked, under half of the shortfall reflects unresolved V genes, and no reason is known for the rest. The V and J calls and the clone size are those of that table, but D and trimming were determined from the DNA. The sample table shows approximately 110,000 clones, and over 85% are seen once. The ten largest clones capture 4% to 4.5% of the sample.

The chain is encoded by TRBV6-5 joined to TRBJ2-3, and perhaps TRBD2 as D gene, on 5 matching bases. The receptor was isolated from an adult in good health. The sequenced sample was peripheral blood, obtained on day 0 of AZD1222 vaccination. The CDR3 region reads CASSSGLTDTQYF. The DNA sequence reads TGTGCCAGCAGTAGCGGACTCACAGATACGCAGTATTTT.